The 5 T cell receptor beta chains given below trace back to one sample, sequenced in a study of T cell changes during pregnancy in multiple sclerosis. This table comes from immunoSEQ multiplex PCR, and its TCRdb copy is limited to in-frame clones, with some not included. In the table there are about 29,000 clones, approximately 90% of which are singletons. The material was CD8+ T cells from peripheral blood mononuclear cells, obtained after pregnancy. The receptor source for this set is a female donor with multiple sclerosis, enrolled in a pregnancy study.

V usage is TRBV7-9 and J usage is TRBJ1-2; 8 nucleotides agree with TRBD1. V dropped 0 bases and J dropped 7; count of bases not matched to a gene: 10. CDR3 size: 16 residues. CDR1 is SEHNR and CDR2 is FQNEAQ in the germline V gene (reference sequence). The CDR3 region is CASSLAGDRSLGGYTF. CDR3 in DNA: TGTGCCAGCAGCTTAGCCGGGGACAGGTCTCTCGGTGGCTACACCTTC.

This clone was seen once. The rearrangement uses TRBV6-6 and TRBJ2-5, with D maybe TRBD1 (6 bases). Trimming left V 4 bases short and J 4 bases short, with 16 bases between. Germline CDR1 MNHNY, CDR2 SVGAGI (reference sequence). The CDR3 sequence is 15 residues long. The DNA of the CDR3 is TGTGCCAGCAGTTTGGACTTGGCAGGGGCAGAGACCCAGTACTTC. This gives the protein CASSLDLAGAETQYF.

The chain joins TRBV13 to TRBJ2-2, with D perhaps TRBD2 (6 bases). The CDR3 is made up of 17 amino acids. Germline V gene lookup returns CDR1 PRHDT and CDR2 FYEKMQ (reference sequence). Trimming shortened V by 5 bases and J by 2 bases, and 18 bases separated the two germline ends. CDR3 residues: CASSQRAKGPNTGELFF. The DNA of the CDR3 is TGTGCCAGCAGCCAGCGGGCGAAGGGCCCTAACACCGGGGAGCTGTTTTTT.

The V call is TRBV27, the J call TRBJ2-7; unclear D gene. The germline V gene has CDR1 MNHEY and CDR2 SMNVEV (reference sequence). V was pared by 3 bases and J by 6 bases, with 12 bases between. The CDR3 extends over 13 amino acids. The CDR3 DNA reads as TGTGCCAGCAGTTTGTTGGCCTCTGGCGAGCAGTACTTC. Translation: CASSLLASGEQYF.

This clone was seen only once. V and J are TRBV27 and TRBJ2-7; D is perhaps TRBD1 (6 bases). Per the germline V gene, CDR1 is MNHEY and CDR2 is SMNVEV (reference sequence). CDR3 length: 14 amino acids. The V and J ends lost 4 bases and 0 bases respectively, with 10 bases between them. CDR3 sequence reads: CASSSGVSSYEQYF. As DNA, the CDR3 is TGTGCCAGCAGTTCAGGGGTGAGCTCCTACGAGCAGTACTTC.